These T cell receptor beta chains were read from a single sample in a study of cytomegalovirus exposure and HLA in healthy donors. The data were produced by immunoSEQ multiplex PCR, yet TCRdb's version contains in-frame clones alone and is incomplete. The sample consists of about 110,000 clones, approximately 82% of them appearing once. Sequenced: PBMCs. These receptors were obtained from a man aged 35-49 years in good health and CMV-seronegative. The CDR3 runs from the conserved cysteine through the conserved F or W. Fields, in order: clone size, D gene, J gene, V gene, CDR3 protein, CDR3 DNA. D genes are given only for firm matches. Rows give clone size only sometimes, using once, few, many, or a class for an expanded clone.

abundance: NA
d_gene: NA
j_gene: TRBJ1-1
v_gene: TRBV18
CDR3aa: CASSTGANTEAFF
CDR3nt: TGTGCCAGCTCAACGGGAGCGAACACTGAAGCTTTCTTT

abundance: NA
d_gene: NA
j_gene: TRBJ2-7
v_gene: TRBV29-1
CDR3aa: CSVETNYEQYF
CDR3nt: TGCAGCGTGGAGACTAACTACGAGCAGTACTTC

abundance: few
d_gene: NA
j_gene: TRBJ2-3
v_gene: TRBV6-4
CDR3aa: CASRRRGASTDTQYF
CDR3nt: TGTGCCAGCAGACGCCGGGGGGCGAGCACAGATACGCAGTATTTT

abundance: NA
d_gene: TRBD1
j_gene: TRBJ1-2
v_gene: TRBV29-1
CDR3aa: CSDLRTGGFGYTF
CDR3nt: TGCAGCGACCTGAGGACAGGGGGATTTGGCTACACCTTC

abundance: NA
d_gene: NA
j_gene: TRBJ2-7
v_gene: TRBV6-5
CDR3aa: CASSARLSSYEQYF
CDR3nt: TGTGCCAGCAGTGCTAGACTGAGCTCCTACGAGCAGTACTTC

abundance: NA
d_gene: TRBD2
j_gene: TRBJ2-1
v_gene: TRBV11-2
CDR3aa: CASSASGGAVREFF
CDR3nt: TGTGCCAGCAGCGCAAGCGGGGGGGCTGTTCGAGAGTTCTTC

abundance: NA
d_gene: NA
j_gene: TRBJ2-7
v_gene: TRBV5-4
CDR3aa: CASSLAGTRVEYF
CDR3nt: TGTGCCAGCAGCTTGGCGGGAACAAGGGTGGAATACTTC

abundance: NA
d_gene: NA
j_gene: TRBJ1-2
v_gene: TRBV9
CDR3aa: CASSSTLGGPFNYGYTF
CDR3nt: TGTGCCAGCAGCTCAACCCTCGGAGGGCCGTTTAACTATGGCTACACCTTC

abundance: NA
d_gene: TRBD2
j_gene: TRBJ2-3
v_gene: TRBV28
CDR3aa: CASRSRTSGGVSTDTQYF
CDR3nt: TGTGCCAGTCGATCTCGGACTAGCGGGGGGGTTAGCACAGATACGCAGTATTTT

abundance: few
d_gene: NA
j_gene: TRBJ2-3
v_gene: TRBV6-5
CDR3aa: CASSQTGLRTDTQYF
CDR3nt: TGTGCCAGCAGCCAAACGGGACTCCGCACAGATACGCAGTATTTT

abundance: NA
d_gene: TRBD2
j_gene: TRBJ2-5
v_gene: TRBV11-3
CDR3aa: CASSLGLAGKETQYF
CDR3nt: TGTGCCAGCAGCTTAGGACTAGCGGGAAAAGAGACCCAGTACTTC

abundance: NA
d_gene: NA
j_gene: TRBJ1-2
v_gene: TRBV6-1
CDR3aa: CASSAAREVGGYTF
CDR3nt: TGTGCCAGCAGTGCGGCCAGGGAAGTTGGGGGCTACACCTTC

abundance: NA
d_gene: NA
j_gene: TRBJ2-3
v_gene: TRBV4-1
CDR3aa: CASSSEGATRRTQYF
CDR3nt: TGCGCCAGCAGCTCGGAGGGCGCGACGAGGAGGACGCAGTATTTT

abundance: NA
d_gene: NA
j_gene: TRBJ1-6
v_gene: TRBV6-1
CDR3aa: CASRQDHRDHSPLHF
CDR3nt: TGTGCCAGCAGACAGGACCATCGCGACCATTCACCCCTCCACTTT

abundance: NA
d_gene: TRBD1
j_gene: TRBJ1-2
v_gene: TRBV2
CDR3aa: CASTGTGYGYTF
CDR3nt: TGTGCCAGCACCGGGACAGGGTATGGCTACACCTTC

abundance: NA
d_gene: TRBD1
j_gene: TRBJ2-7
v_gene: TRBV5-1
CDR3aa: CASSSTGTASYEQYF
CDR3nt: TGCGCCAGCAGCTCTACCGGGACAGCCTCCTACGAGCAGTACTTC

abundance: NA
d_gene: NA
j_gene: TRBJ2-7
v_gene: TRBV19
CDR3aa: CASSMGVGGWYEQYF
CDR3nt: TGTGCCAGTAGTATGGGGGTAGGGGGTTGGTACGAGCAGTACTTC

abundance: NA
d_gene: NA
j_gene: TRBJ1-6
v_gene: TRBV14
CDR3aa: CASSPREDNSPLYF
CDR3nt: TGTGCCAGCAGCCCCCGGGAGGATAATTCACCCCTCTACTTT